The T cell receptor (beta chain) described here comes from a study of neoadjuvant anti-PD-1 for oral cavity cancer. Study results and caveats: TCR analyses covered only a few patients per response group.

The germline V gene encodes CDR1 WNHNN and CDR2 SYGVQD (reference sequence). The length of the CDR3 is 12 residues. Trimming pared 8 bases from V and 1 base from J, leaving 9 bases between. This clone was seen only a few times. No antigen is known for it. Time point defined: after neoadjuvant nivolumab, at surgical resection. These newly diagnosed stage II-IVA oral cavity squamous cell carcinoma patients had no prior systemic or radiation treatment. Data came from immunoSEQ multiplex PCR; TCRdb stores just in-frame clones and leaves some out. The table has some 40,000 clones, about 36% seen once. The genes are TRBV10-1 and TRBJ2-7, with D uncertain. This TCR was recovered from a person aged 40 to 85 with oral cavity squamous cell carcinoma. The sample was tumor tissue, taken after nivolumab (anti-PD-1) treatment. CDR3 amino acids: CASRSISYEQYF. CDR3 DNA: TGCGCCAGCCGCAGTATATCCTACGAGCAGTACTTC.